Below, one T cell receptor (beta chain) is given with its context. This same CDR3 is encoded by further DNA sequences in the sample. The data belong to a study of shared clonotypes between healthy human individuals. Losses at the gene ends were 1 base for V and 8 bases for J; bases not matched to a gene: 0. From germline, CDR1 is SEHNR and CDR2 FQNEAQ (reference sequence). CDR3 length: 12 amino acids. The repertoire was sequenced with immunoSEQ multiplex PCR; TCRdb's copy has only in-frame clones and lacks some. The table records over 2 million clones, about 95% of them present only once. Terminally differentiated effector memory CD45RA+ cells were excluded by CCR7 positive selection of CD45RO-negative cells.

The V and J genes are TRBV7-9 and TRBJ1-1, with 8 bases lining up with TRBD1. The sequence was collected from a man younger than 30 in good health. The sequencing input was naive CD8+ T cells sorted from blood. The CDR3 nucleotides are TGTGCCAGCAGCTTAGGGACAGGGGAAGCTTTCTTT. Protein sequence: CASSLGTGEAFF.